A single sample gave rise to the 23 T cell receptor beta chains below, sequenced in a study of blood T cell repertoires in COVID-19. Clones were read by immunoSEQ multiplex PCR, and TCRdb kept only the in-frame ones, dropping some. Of approximately 100,000 clones listed, roughly nine tenths are singletons. The specimen was peripheral blood. These receptors originate from a woman older than 75 in a cohort sampled during active COVID-19.

The genes are TRBV19 and TRBJ2-4; 10 positions agree with TRBD1. The CDR3 is made up of 16 amino acids. The germline V gene encodes CDR1 LNHDA and CDR2 SQIVND (reference sequence). The V gene end was trimmed by 7 bases and the J gene end by 1 base; junction bases not matched to a gene: 7. CDR3 sequence (DNA): TGTGCCAGTAAACCGGGACAGGGGTCGGCCAAAAACATTCAGTACTTC. The encoded protein is CASKPGQGSAKNIQYF.

The rearrangement joins TRBV5-1 to TRBJ1-4, with D possibly matching TRBD1 (5 bases). The CDR3 contains 15 residues. Per the germline V gene, CDR1 is SGHRS and CDR2 is YFSETQ. The V gene lost 4 bases and the J gene lost 7 bases, with 17 bases spanning the gap. CDR3 nucleotide sequence: TGCGCCAGCAGCCCCCCGGCCGGGGGGGGTGAAAAACTGTTTTTT. This codes for CASSPPAGGGEKLFF.

The genes are TRBV27 and TRBJ1-5; D gene unclear. V was clipped by 0 bases and J by 7 bases, with 7 bases between them. The V gene's germline CDR1 is MNHEY and CDR2 SMNVEV (reference sequence). This CDR3 has 13 amino acids. CDR3 nucleotide sequence: TGTGCCAGCAGTTTATCGAGGGCCCAGCCCCAGCATTTT. Translation gives CASSLSRAQPQHF.

The chain joins TRBV7-9 to TRBJ2-5, with 9 bases fitting TRBD2. Germline V gene data show CDR1 as SEHNR and CDR2 as FQNEAQ (reference sequence). Unmatched junction bases numbered 6, after V lost 5 bases and J lost 5 bases. CDR3 size: 14 residues. CDR3 bases: TGTGCCAGCAGCAGAAATAGCGGGAGTGAGACCCAGTACTTC. This gives the protein CASSRNSGSETQYF.

This chain links TRBV5-1 with TRBJ2-5, with 10 bases fitting TRBD2. V lost 4 bases, J lost 1 base, and 7 bases stayed unmatched. This CDR3 comprises 16 residues. Germline CDR1 is SGHRS and CDR2 is YFSETQ. The CDR3: CASSQSSGGLQETQYF. In DNA, the CDR3 is TGCGCCAGCAGCCAATCTAGCGGGGGCCTCCAAGAGACCCAGTACTTC.

On this clone: Additional DNA sequences in this sample encode the identical CDR3. This chain uses TRBV29-1 with TRBJ1-5; no clear D. This CDR3 has 13 residues. Trimming left V 1 base short and J 7 bases short, with 11 bases between. Germline V gene data show CDR1 as SQVTM and CDR2 as ANQGSEA. The CDR3 DNA reads as TGCAGCGTTGAAGGGCAGGTAGGCCAGCCCCAGCATTTT. Protein: CSVEGQVGQPQHF.

The genes are TRBV21-1 and TRBJ2-3; the table's TRBD2 call for D was not verified on the DNA. TRBV21-1 is assigned pseudogene status. CDR3 length: 16 amino acids. The CDR3 nucleotides read TGTGCCAGCAGCCTCCCCGGACTATATCGCACAGATACGCAGTATTTT. This sequence encodes CASSLPGLYRTDTQYF.

The count of this clone is one. The chain is built from TRBV27 and TRBJ1-6, with 9 positions matching TRBD1. CDR3 length: 16 residues. Germline values: CDR1 MNHEY, CDR2 SMNVEV (reference sequence). Trimming cost V 5 bases and J 12 bases; bases outside gene matches: 14. The CDR3 loop is CASSMTGGGKIQPLHF. The CDR3, as DNA: TGTGCCAGCAGTATGACAGGGGGAGGCAAAATCCAACCCCTCCACTTT.

The chain links TRBV19 to TRBJ1-1; tentative D call: TRBD1 (5 bases). CDR3 length: 14 residues. Germline V gene lookup returns CDR1 LNHDA and CDR2 SQIVND (reference sequence). The germline V and J ends were trimmed by 5 bases and 1 base, with 11 bases remaining between them. The CDR3 DNA follows: TGTGCCAGTAGTTTTGGACAAAAGAACACTGAAGCTTTCTTT. It specifies CASSFGQKNTEAFF.

The chain joins TRBV6-4 to TRBJ1-2; tentatively, D is TRBD1 (6 bases). The CDR3 totals 15 residues. CDR1 and CDR2 (germline): MRHNA, SNTAGT. Trimming pared 5 bases from V and 2 bases from J, leaving 15 bases between. Here the CDR3 DNA reads TGTGCCAGCAGTTCCTCACGGGGGGCCAACTATGGCTACACCTTC. Its protein is CASSSSRGANYGYTF.

This CDR3 reads CASSVGRGNFNTEAFF. CDR3 in DNA: TGTGCCAGCAGCGTAGGGCGAGGAAATTTTAACACTGAAGCTTTCTTT. The rearrangement joins TRBV9 to TRBJ1-1; D remains ambiguous. This CDR3 region has 16 residues. Trimming pared 0 bases from V and 2 bases from J, leaving 14 bases between. CDR1 is SGDLS, CDR2 YYNGEE, per germline.

This sequence joins TRBV6-5 and TRBJ2-7, with 8 bases matching TRBD2. J was trimmed by 3 bases and V by 8 bases; bases with no gene match: 6. The CDR3 runs to 13 residues. Germline V lookup: CDR1 MNHEY, CDR2 SVGAGI. For the CDR3, the DNA is TGTGCCAGCGGAGCGGGGGTTAACTACGAGCAGTACTTC. It codes for CASGAGVNYEQYF.

The chain has TRBV5-1 and TRBJ2-7, with a possible D match to TRBD2 (5 bases). The CDR3 sequence is 15 residues long. Germline CDR1 reads SGHRS; CDR2 reads YFSETQ. V was pared by 5 bases and J by 3 bases, with 18 bases between. The CDR3 bases are TGCGCCAGCAGTAGTAGGGCGGGCGCTTACTACGAGCAGTACTTC. Translating gives CASSSRAGAYYEQYF.

V and J are TRBV3-1 (or the pseudogene TRBV3-2) and TRBJ2-5; TRBD2 might be the D (6 bases). This CDR3 contains 14 residues. V dropped 0 bases and J dropped 5 bases, with 10 bases sitting between them. Germline values: CDR1 LGHDT, CDR2 YNNKEL (reference sequence). CDR3 nucleotide sequence: TGTGCCAGCAGCCAAGATCCGGGGAGGGAGACCCAGTACTTC. It codes for CASSQDPGRETQYF.

This chain uses TRBV9 with TRBJ1-1, with 7 bases that match TRBD1. The trim removed 3 bases at V and 4 bases at J, leaving 9 bases unmatched. The germline V gene encodes CDR1 SGDLS and CDR2 YYNGEE. The CDR3 runs to 15 residues. This CDR3 is CASSARQGSSTEAFF. The CDR3 DNA reads TGTGCCAGCAGCGCCCGACAGGGTTCGTCCACTGAAGCTTTCTTT.

The chain couples TRBV18 to TRBJ2-1, with 8 bases that match TRBD2. Germline V CDR1 and CDR2: KGHSH, LQKENI. The CDR3 is 14 amino acids. The J segment lost 9 bases and the V segment lost 3 bases, leaving 7 bases of the junction unmatched. The CDR3 sequence: CASSPGLEGGEQFF. In DNA form, the CDR3 reads TGTGCCAGCTCACCGGGACTAGAGGGAGGTGAGCAGTTCTTC.

The V gene is TRBV9, the J gene TRBJ1-2; 11 bases match TRBD1. Germline V gene sequence: CDR1 SGDLS, CDR2 YYNGEE. The CDR3 is 19 amino acids. Losses at the gene ends were 6 bases for V and 8 bases for J; bases not matched to a gene: 24. The CDR3 DNA reads as TGTGCCAGCAACCCTGGGGACAGGGGGTACCTAACCGGGGAGGAAGGCTACACCTTC. Protein product: CASNPGDRGYLTGEEGYTF.

The count of this clone is one. The chain couples TRBV14 to TRBJ2-1; D perhaps matches TRBD2 (6 bases). V dropped 3 bases and J dropped 9 bases, with 21 bases sitting between them. The CDR3 sequence is 16 residues long. Germline CDR1 SGHDN, CDR2 FVKESK. Written as DNA, the CDR3 is TGTGCCAGCAGCCATAAAATTGATCTAGCGATGACTGAGCAGTTCTTC. Translated: CASSHKIDLAMTEQFF.

This rearrangement joins TRBV10-3 to TRBJ1-6; D not certain. Germline lookup yields CDR1 ENHRY and CDR2 SYGVKD. The V and J ends lost 2 bases and 6 bases respectively, with 8 bases between them. This CDR3 spans 14 amino acids. The CDR3 loop is CAISEASLNSPLHF. CDR3 sequence (DNA): TGTGCCATCAGTGAGGCAAGCCTTAATTCACCCCTCCACTTT.

The rearrangement uses TRBV15 and TRBJ2-1; 8 bases are shared with TRBD1. The J segment lost 8 bases and the V segment lost 7 bases, leaving 13 bases of the junction unmatched. The CDR3 is 15 residues long. Germline CDR1 reads LNHNV; CDR2 reads YYDKDF (reference sequence). CDR3 loop: CATTAPGTGSYEQFF. CDR3 bases: TGTGCCACCACCGCCCCAGGGACAGGCAGTTATGAGCAGTTCTTC. Based on the CDR3 plus reference TRBV15 and TRBJ2-1, the full variable domain is DAMVIQNPRYQVTQFGKPVTLSCSQTLNHNVMYWYQQKSSQAPKLLFHYYDKDFNNEADTPDNFQSRRPNTSFCFLDIRSPGLGDTAMYLCATTAPGTGSYEQFFGPGTRLTVL.

This chain uses TRBV6-5 with TRBJ2-1, with 7 bases that match TRBD1. This CDR3 contains 15 residues. The V segment lost 6 bases and the J segment 2 bases; nucleotides outside the gene matches: 7. The germline V gene encodes CDR1 MNHEY and CDR2 SVGAGI. CDR3 nucleotide sequence: TGTGCCAGCAGCGTTGATGGACAGGCCTACAATGAGCAGTTCTTC. As protein: CASSVDGQAYNEQFF.

The chain is built from TRBV18 and TRBJ2-5; D might be TRBD1 (5 bases). This CDR3 comprises 14 residues. The germline V and J ends were trimmed by 1 base and 4 bases, with 10 bases remaining between them. Per the germline V gene, CDR1 is KGHSH and CDR2 is LQKENI. The CDR3 protein is CASSPLAQGETQYF. CDR3 nucleotides: TGTGCCAGCTCACCACTCGCGCAGGGAGAGACCCAGTACTTC.

V is TRBV6-2 or TRBV6-3 and J is TRBJ2-7, with 7 bases that match TRBD1. The junction had 10 bases not matched to a gene; V was cut back by 0 bases and J by 5 bases. Germline CDR1 MNHEY, CDR2 SVGEGT. The CDR3 extends over 16 amino acids. The CDR3 loop reads CASSYSSGQVYNEQYF. CDR3 coding DNA: TGTGCCAGCAGTTACTCGTCCGGACAGGTCTACAACGAGCAGTACTTC.